The 7 T cell receptor beta chains in this list originate from one sample, sequenced in a study of blood T cells in healthy people across ages. A second PCR of 7 to 11 cycles used a sample-barcoded 5' primer and a J-beta primer mix. One entry per CDR3 protein results from TCRdb running MiXCR on the 5' RACE reads. Among roughly 790,000 distinct CDR3 sequences listed, roughly 45% were seen once. Material: blood. The receptors derive from a woman in her sixties in good health.

This clonotype was seen a few times. The V gene is TRBV3-1, the J gene TRBJ2-6; 9 nucleotides line up with TRBD2. CDR3 length: 18 amino acids. CDR1 is LGHDT and CDR2 is YNNKEL in the germline V gene (reference sequence). The V gene end was trimmed by 1 base and the J gene end by 4 bases; junction bases not matched to a gene: 8. CDR3 in amino acids: CASSQGVAGDWGANVLTF. CDR3 bases: TGTGCCAGCAGCCAAGGGGTAGCGGGGGATTGGGGGGCCAACGTCCTGACTTTC.

This clonotype was recorded a few times. This chain joins TRBV20-1 and TRBJ2-2; no clear D gene. Looked up from germline, CDR1 is DFQATT and CDR2 is SNEGSKA (reference sequence). Trimming took off 2 bases at V and 6 bases at J, with 4 bases between the two ends. The CDR3 has 11 amino acids. The CDR3 DNA sequence: TGCAGTGCTAGAAGGCCCGGGGAGCTGTTTTTT. This translates into CSARRPGELFF.

The V call is TRBV7-2, the J call TRBJ2-3, with 7 bases identical to TRBD2. The junction had 4 bases not matched to a gene; V was cut back by 4 bases and J by 0 bases. The CDR3 extends over 15 amino acids. The germline gives CDR1 SGHTA, CDR2 FQGNSA. The DNA for the CDR3 is TGTGCCAGCAGCTGGGGCGGGGGAAGCACAGATACGCAGTATTTT. Translation: CASSWGGGSTDTQYF.

The chain recombines TRBV20-1 with TRBJ2-1; D is undetermined. The J call may not be correct, given that the DNA end is closer to TRBJ2-7. Germline CDR1 reads DFQATT; CDR2 reads SNEGSKA (reference sequence). The CDR3 has 12 amino acids. This CDR3 reads CSAVSLGSEQYF. The CDR3 DNA sequence: TGCAGTGCTGTAAGTTTGGGGTCCGAGCAGTACTTC.

V gene TRBV4-2 combines with J gene TRBJ2-4; 9 bases fit TRBD2. The better agreement between TRBJ2-7 and the DNA end casts doubt on the J call. CDR1 is LGHNA and CDR2 is YNFKEQ in the germline V gene. The length of the CDR3 is 15 residues. The CDR3 DNA sequence: TGTGCCAGCAGCCAAGATATAGCGGGAGCCTACGAGCAGTACTTC. It translates to CASSQDIAGAYEQYF.

J is TRBJ2-1 and V is TRBV6-5; 7 nucleotides match TRBD1. This CDR3 comprises 14 residues. Germline trimming cut 2 bases from V and 5 bases from J; bases unmatched to any gene: 3. CDR1 and CDR2 from the germline V gene are MNHEY and SVGAGI. CDR3: CASSYMTGNNEQFF. The CDR3 nucleotides are TGTGCCAGCAGTTACATGACAGGGAACAATGAGCAGTTCTTC.

The chain links TRBV20-1 to TRBJ2-5, with D perhaps matching TRBD2 (5 bases). V dropped 7 bases and J dropped 11 bases, with 20 bases sitting between them. Germline lookup yields CDR1 DFQATT and CDR2 SNEGSKA (reference sequence). The CDR3 spans 12 residues. The CDR3 sequence is CSVQRVRDGQYF. The CDR3 bases are TGCAGTGTCCAGAGGGTGAGGGATGGGCAGTACTTC.